The rows below give T cell receptor beta chains drawn from one sample of a study of neurological immune-mediated disorders. One entry per CDR3 protein, called by TCRdb with MiXCR from the 5' RACE reads. The sample lists about 46,000 distinct CDR3 sequences, around 3.3% occurring once. Specimen: PBMCs. The origin of the receptors is a woman aged 50 to 65 with multiple sclerosis. Each CDR3 is given with its conserved first and last residue. A D gene is named only where the DNA matches it firmly. Clone size is given as once, few or many counts, or a class when the clone is expanded.

abundance	d_gene	v_gene	j_gene	CDR3nt	CDR3aa
medium-sized	.	TRBV12-3/TRBV12-4	TRBJ2-2	TGTGCCAGCAGTATACAAGGGGCCCGGGAGCTGTTTTTT	CASSIQGARELFF
many	.	TRBV7-8	TRBJ2-2	TGTGCCAGCAGCTTAGACACCGGGGAGCTGTTTTTT	CASSLDTGELFF
many	TRBD2	TRBV10-3	TRBJ2-3	TGTGCCATCAGTGTCTCGACTAGCGGGGGGCCAGATACGCAGTATTTT	CAISVSTSGGPDTQYF
many	.	TRBV6-1	TRBJ1-5	TGTGCCATTCAACAGGCCCTAAATCAGCCCCAGCATTTT	CAIQQALNQPQHF
many	.	TRBV24-1	TRBJ2-1	TGTGCCACCAGTGACCCCGGGCCAGGGATGGGGAACAATGAGCAGTTCTTC	CATSDPGPGMGNNEQFF
many	.	TRBV2	TRBJ2-4	TGTCTCAGCAGTAGGGCGGAGGCCAAAAACATTCAGTACTTC	CLSSRAEAKNIQYF
many	.	TRBV20-1	TRBJ2-1	TGCAGTGCTTCTCCTTCTCGCTCCCCCTACAATGAGCAGTTCTTC	CSASPSRSPYNEQFF
many	.	TRBV11-2	TRBJ1-3	TGTGCCAGCAGCTTATCAGGATACAGGAACTCTGGAAACACCATATATTTT	CASSLSGYRNSGNTIYF
many	.	TRBV5-1	TRBJ1-1	TGCGCCAGCAGCTTGTGGAGGGACCGGGGAGCCATGAACACTGAAGCTTTCTTT	CASSLWRDRGAMNTEAFF
many	.	TRBV5-1	TRBJ2-5	TGCGCCAGCAGCTTGGAGACAGGAACAGAAGAGACCCAGTACTTC	CASSLETGTEETQYF
many	.	TRBV7-2	TRBJ1-1	TGTGCCAGCAGCTTAGTGGCAGAGAACACTGAAGCTTTCTTT	CASSLVAENTEAFF